This TCR beta chain was found in a study of glioma-infiltrating T cells. Study-wide findings and caveats: Gliomas, especially low-grade, showed above-expected tissue-blood divergence; non-neoplastic patients showed below.

The iRepertoire nested amplicon-rescue multiplex PCR amplified TCR alpha and beta CDR3s from RNA. One-step reverse transcription and amplification started from around 100-400 ng of tissue mRNA or PBMC total RNA. In TCRdb, the multiplex PCR reads were re-called with MiXCR into one record per CDR3 protein. The sample has about 190,000 distinct CDR3 sequences; more than 25% are singletons. The CDR3 is 13 residues long. Germline assignment: CDR1 LNHDA and CDR2 SQIVND (reference sequence). Worth noting for this clonotype: Antigen unknown. A much larger clone is a single base away; this may be a read error.

The sequenced sample was glioma tissue, nonneoplastic brain tissue, or PBMCs (not recorded which). The origin of this receptor is a human donor with low-grade glioma or glioblastoma, undergoing nonglioma brain surgery, or in good health (not recorded which). The chain recombines TRBV19 with TRBJ1-1; D gene ambiguous. This CDR3 is CASSIAGNTETFF. CDR3 sequence (DNA): TGTGCCAGTAGTATAGCAGGAAACACTGAAACTTTCTTT.